A selection of T cell receptor beta chains follows, all from one sample in a study of cytomegalovirus exposure and HLA in healthy donors. Produced via immunoSEQ multiplex PCR; TCRdb's table is partial and in-frame only. This sample has about 87,000 clones; 79% occur once, and the top ten carry over 3%. Sequenced input: PBMCs. The receptors originated from a woman aged 40-49 years in good health and CMV-seronegative. Each CDR3 is given with its conserved first and last residue. Each record gives: V gene, D gene, clone size, J gene, CDR3 DNA, CDR3 protein. The D gene is left open where the match is weak. Some rows have no size entry. The others give once, few or many, or a class for an expanded clone.

v_call: TRBV6-5
d_call: TRBD1
clone_size: NA
j_call: TRBJ1-6
cdr3_nt: TGTGCCAGCTCGACCAGGGGGCCTAATTCACCCCTCCACTTT
cdr3_aa: CASSTRGPNSPLHF

v_call: TRBV6-1
d_call: NA
clone_size: NA
j_call: TRBJ1-1
cdr3_nt: TGTGCCAGCAGTGAACTGCGGGGGAGTATAACTGAAGCTTTCTTT
cdr3_aa: CASSELRGSITEAFF

v_call: TRBV14
d_call: TRBD1
clone_size: few
j_call: TRBJ1-4
cdr3_nt: TGTGCCAGCAGAAGGGGGCTTAGGGAAAAACTGTTTTTT
cdr3_aa: CASRRGLREKLFF

v_call: TRBV7-2
d_call: TRBD1
clone_size: NA
j_call: TRBJ2-1
cdr3_nt: TGTGCCAGCAGCCCTCAGACCGGGACAGGGAGAAATGAGCAGTTCTTC
cdr3_aa: CASSPQTGTGRNEQFF

v_call: TRBV11-1
d_call: NA
clone_size: NA
j_call: TRBJ2-1
cdr3_nt: TGTGCCAGCAGCTTAAGGGGTAACAATGAGCAGTTCTTC
cdr3_aa: CASSLRGNNEQFF

v_call: TRBV7-2
d_call: NA
clone_size: NA
j_call: TRBJ1-2
cdr3_nt: TGTGCCAGCAGCTTAGCTTGGGGGGGGTCCTATGGCTACACCTTC
cdr3_aa: CASSLAWGGSYGYTF

v_call: TRBV6-5
d_call: TRBD1
clone_size: few
j_call: TRBJ1-1
cdr3_nt: TGTGCCAGCAAATCGACAGGGAAGCAGACGTCGATTTTCTTT
cdr3_aa: CASKSTGKQTSIFF

v_call: TRBV19
d_call: TRBD2
clone_size: few
j_call: TRBJ2-1
cdr3_nt: TGTGCCAGTAGTAACGTTGGCGGGGGGTCATACAATGAGCAGTTCTTC
cdr3_aa: CASSNVGGGSYNEQFF

v_call: TRBV6-5
d_call: TRBD1
clone_size: few
j_call: TRBJ1-1
cdr3_nt: TGTGCCAGCTGGGCTCCGAAGACAGGGAAAACTGAAGCTTTCTTT
cdr3_aa: CASWAPKTGKTEAFF

v_call: TRBV5-1
d_call: TRBD1
clone_size: few
j_call: TRBJ1-1
cdr3_nt: TGCGCCAGCAGCATATACAGGGGTGGCACTGAAGCTTTCTTT
cdr3_aa: CASSIYRGGTEAFF

v_call: TRBV5-4
d_call: NA
clone_size: NA
j_call: TRBJ2-2
cdr3_nt: TGTGCCAGCAGCTTGAGACAGAACACCGGGGAGCTGTTTTTT
cdr3_aa: CASSLRQNTGELFF

v_call: TRBV28
d_call: NA
clone_size: few
j_call: TRBJ1-4
cdr3_nt: TGTGCCAGCAGTTTAGTGGACAGTGAAAAACTGTTTTTT
cdr3_aa: CASSLVDSEKLFF

v_call: TRBV11-2
d_call: NA
clone_size: NA
j_call: TRBJ2-1
cdr3_nt: TGTGCCAGCAAGAGACAGGGGAGGGATGAGCAGTTCTTC
cdr3_aa: CASKRQGRDEQFF

v_call: TRBV27
d_call: NA
clone_size: NA
j_call: TRBJ1-5
cdr3_nt: TGTGCCAGCAGTTTGCCCCTTCCGGAGAATCAGCCCCAGCATTTT
cdr3_aa: CASSLPLPENQPQHF

v_call: TRBV9
d_call: NA
clone_size: NA
j_call: TRBJ1-1
cdr3_nt: TGTGCCAGCAGCGTCGGGGTGGGGAACACTGAAGCTTTCTTT
cdr3_aa: CASSVGVGNTEAFF

v_call: TRBV30
d_call: NA
clone_size: NA
j_call: TRBJ2-2
cdr3_nt: TGTGCCTGGGAGTCAGGCCGGGGGGCCACCGGGGAGCTGTTTTTT
cdr3_aa: CAWESGRGATGELFF

v_call: TRBV4-3
d_call: NA
clone_size: NA
j_call: TRBJ2-5
cdr3_nt: TGCGCCAGCAGCCAAGACGGTCGCGAGACCCAGTACTTC
cdr3_aa: CASSQDGRETQYF

v_call: TRBV28
d_call: NA
clone_size: NA
j_call: TRBJ1-5
cdr3_nt: TGTGCCAGCAGTTTACCTCCGGAGTATAGCAATCAGCCCCAGCATTTT
cdr3_aa: CASSLPPEYSNQPQHF

v_call: TRBV14
d_call: TRBD1
clone_size: NA
j_call: TRBJ2-1
cdr3_nt: TGTGCCAGCAGCGAGACAGGGAGTGGGCACAATGAGCAGTTCTTC
cdr3_aa: CASSETGSGHNEQFF

v_call: TRBV5-1
d_call: TRBD2
clone_size: NA
j_call: TRBJ2-1
cdr3_nt: TGCGCCAGCAGCTTGGCTAGCGGGGGGGCGGGGAATGAGCAGTTCTTC
cdr3_aa: CASSLASGGAGNEQFF

v_call: TRBV28
d_call: TRBD1
clone_size: NA
j_call: TRBJ2-7
cdr3_nt: TGTGCTAGCCAATCCGGGACAGGGTACGAGCAGTACTTC
cdr3_aa: CASQSGTGYEQYF

v_call: TRBV7-7
d_call: NA
clone_size: NA
j_call: TRBJ2-2
cdr3_nt: TGTGCTAGCAGCTTGGTGGCCACCGGGGAGCTGTTTTTT
cdr3_aa: CASSLVATGELFF

v_call: TRBV5-4
d_call: NA
clone_size: once
j_call: TRBJ2-1
cdr3_nt: TGTGCCAGCAGCCCTCAGGGGGGCCTTACCGACAATGAGCAGTTCTTC
cdr3_aa: CASSPQGGLTDNEQFF

v_call: TRBV7-8
d_call: TRBD1
clone_size: NA
j_call: TRBJ1-6
cdr3_nt: TGTGCCAGCGATACCGGGACAGGGATCAATTCACCCCTCCACTTT
cdr3_aa: CASDTGTGINSPLHF

v_call: TRBV7-9
d_call: TRBD1
clone_size: NA
j_call: TRBJ1-1
cdr3_nt: TGTGCCAGCAGCTACGGACAGGAGAACACTGAAGCTTTCTTT
cdr3_aa: CASSYGQENTEAFF

v_call: TRBV12-1
d_call: NA
clone_size: few
j_call: TRBJ1-5
cdr3_nt: TGTGCCAGCAGCTTGACAGGGACCAATCAGCCCCAGCATTTT
cdr3_aa: CASSLTGTNQPQHF

v_call: TRBV6-6
d_call: TRBD1
clone_size: few
j_call: TRBJ1-6
cdr3_nt: TGTGCCAGCAGTTATTTTCGGACAGGGGGTTCACCCCTCCACTTT
cdr3_aa: CASSYFRTGGSPLHF

v_call: TRBV1
d_call: NA
clone_size: NA
j_call: TRBJ2-3
cdr3_nt: TGCACCAGCAGGCGGTGGCGCGGGGGGCCGGCGGATACGCAGTATTTT
cdr3_aa: CTSRRWRGGPADTQYF

v_call: TRBV5-6
d_call: TRBD2
clone_size: NA
j_call: TRBJ2-5
cdr3_nt: TGTGCCAGCAGCCCTCGCGGGGGACTAGCGGGGGGCGAGGCCCAGTACTTC
cdr3_aa: CASSPRGGLAGGEAQYF

v_call: TRBV6-5
d_call: NA
clone_size: NA
j_call: TRBJ1-5
cdr3_nt: TGTGCCAGCAGTTACTCGGGGAGCAATCAGCCCCAGAATTTT
cdr3_aa: CASSYSGSNQPQNF